The rows below give T cell receptor beta chains drawn from one sample of a study of cytomegalovirus exposure and HLA in healthy donors. Only in-frame clones appear in the TCRdb table, and some are missing; sequencing was by immunoSEQ multiplex PCR. The sample has around 150,000 clones; about 81% are singletons. The specimen was PBMCs. The origin of the receptors is a woman between 50 and 59 years old in good health and CMV-seropositive. CDR3s include the opening cysteine and the closing phenylalanine or tryptophan. The D gene is left open where the match is weak. Clone size is shown for a subset of rows, as once, few, many or a class of expanded clone.

NA,TRBV28,17,NA,TRBJ1-5,TGTGCCAGCAGTTTAATAGGAGGGGGGGGTGGCAATCAGCCCCAGCATTTT,CASSLIGGGGGNQPQHF
TRBD2,TRBV29-1,15,few,TRBJ2-3,TGCAGCGTCGAGGGGACTAGCGGGGGGACAGATACGCAGTATTTT,CSVEGTSGGTDTQYF
NA,TRBV25-1,13,NA,TRBJ1-4,TGTGCCAGCAGTGAACTGACAGAAGAAAAACTGTTTTTT,CASSELTEEKLFF
TRBD1,TRBV28,13,NA,TRBJ2-5,TGTGCCAGCAGCTCCGGACAGGACGAGACCCAGTACTTC,CASSSGQDETQYF
TRBD1,TRBV4-3,16,NA,TRBJ1-1,TGCGCCAGCAGCCAAGATCAGGGGGGCCCTAACACTGAAGCTTTCTTT,CASSQDQGGPNTEAFF
TRBD1,TRBV27,14,NA,TRBJ2-3,TGTGCCAGCAGTCGGGACAGGGTGACAGATACGCAGTATTTT,CASSRDRVTDTQYF
NA,TRBV2,13,NA,TRBJ1-5,TGTGCCAGCAGAAGAGATAGCAATCAGCCCCAGCATTTT,CASRRDSNQPQHF
NA,TRBV7-9,13,NA,TRBJ1-4,TGTGCCAGCAGCACCGGGGGTAATGAAAAACTGTTTTTT,CASSTGGNEKLFF
NA,TRBV30,13,NA,TRBJ1-2,TGTGCCGGCAGGACAGCCCTCCGGTATGGCTACACCTTC,CAGRTALRYGYTF
TRBD1,TRBV5-4,15,few,TRBJ1-1,TGTGCCAGCAGCCCACCTTGGACAGGGGACACTGAAGCTTTCTTT,CASSPPWTGDTEAFF
NA,TRBV27,14,once,TRBJ1-2,TGTGCCAGCAGAGGGGCGGATATCAACTATGGCTACACCTTC,CASRGADINYGYTF
TRBD2,TRBV4-3,16,few,TRBJ2-1,TGCGCCAGCAGCCAAATAGCGGGGGGCCGATACAATGAGCAGTTCTTC,CASSQIAGGRYNEQFF
TRBD1,TRBV5-4,15,NA,TRBJ2-2,TGTGCCAGCAGCCCGGGGACAGGGGTCACCGGGGAGCTGTTTTTT,CASSPGTGVTGELFF
NA,TRBV28,13,NA,TRBJ1-2,TGTGCCAGCAGTTTACAGGCCTACTATGGCTACACCTTC,CASSLQAYYGYTF
NA,TRBV5-1,16,NA,TRBJ2-1,TGCGCCAGCAGCCTGGAGCCTGGGGGCGGATACAATGAGCAGTTCTTC,CASSLEPGGGYNEQFF
NA,TRBV5-1,16,NA,TRBJ1-1,TGCGCCAGCAGCCCCCGTGGACAGCCGAGACCTAATGAAGCTTTCTTT,CASSPRGQPRPNEAFF
TRBD2,TRBV28,17,NA,TRBJ2-4,TGTGCCAGCAGTTTATTGGGACTAGCGAACCAAGTGGGCATTCAGTACTTC,CASSLLGLANQVGIQYF
TRBD1,TRBV28,17,NA,TRBJ1-5,TGTGCCAGCAGCGGCATCTCTTGGACAGGCGAATTTTTGTCCCAGCATTTT,CASSGISWTGEFLSQHF
TRBD2,TRBV7-3,15,NA,TRBJ2-1,TGTGCCAGCAGCTCATCGGGGGGAGCCTACAATGAGCAGTTCTTC,CASSSSGGAYNEQFF
NA,TRBV18,17,NA,TRBJ1-6,TGTGCCAGCTCACCAAACACAGGGAGCTCCTATAATTCACCCCTCCACTTT,CASSPNTGSSYNSPLHF
TRBD1,TRBV28,15,NA,TRBJ2-1,TGTGCCAGCAGTTTCGGGACAGGGGGCATCAATGAGCAGTTCTTC,CASSFGTGGINEQFF
TRBD1,TRBV6-5,15,NA,TRBJ2-1,TGTGCCAGCTTCGAGGGACAGGGGTCCTACAATGAGCAGTTCTTC,CASFEGQGSYNEQFF
NA,TRBV9,14,NA,TRBJ1-1,TGTGCCAGCAGCGCGAGGGGGGGGTTCTCTGAAGCTTTCTTT,CASSARGGFSEAFF
NA,TRBV6-5,10,few,TRBJ1-2,TGTGCCAGCAGTTTCGGTGGCTACACCTTC,CASSFGGYTF
NA,TRBV19,14,NA,TRBJ2-7,TGTGCCAGTAGTATCATTGGCGGATCCTACGAGCAGTACTTC,CASSIIGGSYEQYF
NA,TRBV28,13,once,TRBJ1-1,TGTGCCAGCAGCCCGACAATGAACGCTGAAGCTTTCTTT,CASSPTMNAEAFF
NA,TRBV7-8,14,NA,TRBJ1-1,TGTGCCAGCAGCTCAGAAGGGGTCTGGACTGAAGCTTTCTTT,CASSSEGVWTEAFF
NA,TRBV5-1,14,once,TRBJ2-7,TGCGCCAGCAGCTTGGGCGGGTTTGGCGCCGAGCAGTACTTC,CASSLGGFGAEQYF
TRBD1,TRBV25-1,16,NA,TRBJ2-5,TGTGCCAGCAGTGAAAGGAAGGGGGCACCGGGGGAGACCCAGTACTTC,CASSERKGAPGETQYF
NA,TRBV27,15,NA,TRBJ2-1,TGTGCCAGCAGTTTCCTACCGAGCTCCTACAATGAGCAGTTCTTC,CASSFLPSSYNEQFF
NA,TRBV5-1,14,few,TRBJ2-1,TGCGCCAGCAGCATAGCCAGGGGAGACAATGAGCAGTTCTTC,CASSIARGDNEQFF
TRBD2,TRBV6-5,15,NA,TRBJ2-7,TGTGCCAGCAGTCGCGCTAGCGGCGGCCAAAGCGAGCAGTACTTC,CASSRASGGQSEQYF
TRBD1,TRBV6-5,14,NA,TRBJ2-2,TGTGCGGTCAACAGACAGGGAATCACCGGGGAGCTGTTTTTT,CAVNRQGITGELFF
TRBD1,TRBV5-4,15,NA,TRBJ2-1,TGTGCCAGCAGCGAGGGGACAGGGCGCGACAATGAGCAGTTCTTC,CASSEGTGRDNEQFF
NA,TRBV4-1,16,NA,TRBJ1-6,TGCGCCAGCAGCCAAGAATCAGGACTCATTAATTCACCCCTCCACTTT,CASSQESGLINSPLHF
TRBD2,TRBV15,15,NA,TRBJ2-2,TGTGCCACCAGCAGACTAGCGGGGGGGTTCGGGGAGCTGTTTTTT,CATSRLAGGFGELFF
NA,TRBV5-1,13,NA,TRBJ1-1,TGCGCCAGCAGTTTACAGGAGAACACTGAAGCTTTCTTT,CASSLQENTEAFF
NA,TRBV9,14,once,TRBJ1-3,TGTGCCAGCAGCGCACAGGTCTCTGGAAACACCATATATTTT,CASSAQVSGNTIYF
TRBD1,TRBV5-4,14,NA,TRBJ2-7,TGTGCCAGCAGGGTTGACAGGGGAGCTGACGAGCAGTACTTC,CASRVDRGADEQYF
TRBD1,TRBV27,14,NA,TRBJ2-7,TGTGCCAGCAGATTCGGACAGGGATTCTACGAGCAGTACTTC,CASRFGQGFYEQYF
TRBD1,TRBV27,13,NA,TRBJ2-1,TGTGCCACGGGACAGGGGGTTTACAAAGAGCAGTTCTTC,CATGQGVYKEQFF
NA,TRBV4-3,15,once,TRBJ2-7,TGCGCCAGCAGCCAAGGGAGGGGTTTCGGCTACGAGCAGTACTTC,CASSQGRGFGYEQYF
NA,TRBV7-9,14,few,TRBJ1-4,TGTGCCAGCAGCATACTGACAGAAAATGAAAAACTGTTTTTT,CASSILTENEKLFF
NA,TRBV19,14,NA,TRBJ1-2,TGTGCCAGTAGTAGCGGTTTCGGGGTAGTTGGCTACACCTTC,CASSSGFGVVGYTF
NA,TRBV19,15,NA,TRBJ2-7,TGTGCCAGTAGTATTGGGGGGACAGCGGCCTACGAGCAGTACTTC,CASSIGGTAAYEQYF
TRBD1,TRBV4-1,16,NA,TRBJ1-4,TGCGCCAGCAGCCAGAGCCGGGACAGCATTAATGAAAAACTGTTTTTT,CASSQSRDSINEKLFF
NA,TRBV28,15,once,TRBJ1-1,TGTGCCAGCAGTCTACAGGGACGGGGTGACACTGAAGCTTTCTTT,CASSLQGRGDTEAFF
TRBD2,TRBV28,15,NA,TRBJ2-7,TGTGCCAGCAGTCCGAGGACTAGCGGGAGGGGGGAGCAGTACTTC,CASSPRTSGRGEQYF
NA,TRBV5-1,14,NA,TRBJ1-1,TGCGCCAGCAGCTTGGACGGGGGTTCCACTGAAGCTTTCTTT,CASSLDGGSTEAFF
TRBD2,TRBV9,13,NA,TRBJ2-5,TGTGCCAGCAGTGCGGGGGGCCGAGAGACCCAGTACTTC,CASSAGGRETQYF
TRBD1,TRBV19,13,NA,TRBJ2-7,TGTGCCAGCTCCCGGCAGGGGGCTAACGAGCAGTACTTC,CASSRQGANEQYF
TRBD1,TRBV6-1,18,NA,TRBJ2-7,TGTGCCAGCAGTGAAGCGCCGGCGGCAGGGGGTACTCTTTACGAGCAGTACTTC,CASSEAPAAGGTLYEQYF
NA,TRBV30,11,NA,TRBJ2-7,TGTGCCTGGACCCAGGGATACGAGCAGTACTTC,CAWTQGYEQYF
NA,TRBV6-5,13,NA,TRBJ2-2,TGTGCCAGCAGTTACTCGGAGGACGGGGAGCTGTTTTTT,CASSYSEDGELFF
TRBD2,TRBV11-1,15,NA,TRBJ2-1,TGTGCCAGCAGCTTCTCTCGGGAGGGGTACAATGAGCAGTTCTTC,CASSFSREGYNEQFF
NA,TRBV5-6,14,NA,TRBJ1-4,TGTGCCAGCAGCCTCCCCGGGGGGAGTGAAAAACTGTTTTTT,CASSLPGGSEKLFF
TRBD1,TRBV4-1,16,NA,TRBJ2-3,TGCGCCAGCAGCCACCGGACAGGGGAGACCACAGATACGCAGTATTTT,CASSHRTGETTDTQYF
NA,TRBV11-1,15,NA,TRBJ1-2,TGTGCCAGCAGCCCGGACAGCGCTTATAACTATGGCTACACCTTC,CASSPDSAYNYGYTF
TRBD2,TRBV7-9,14,NA,TRBJ2-7,TGTGCCAGCAGCCTTAGCGGGAGAGGCTACGAGCAGTACTTC,CASSLSGRGYEQYF